A selection of T cell receptor beta chains follows, all from one sample in a study of persistence of HIV-infected CD4 T cells. The repertoire was sequenced with immunoSEQ multiplex PCR; TCRdb's copy has only in-frame clones and lacks some. The sample consists of more than 30,000 clones, 75% to 85% of them appearing once. These TCRs are of unknown antigen specificity. Specimen: cultured CD4+ T cells from PBMCs, collected from a patient who received antiretroviral therapy. The source is an adult with HIV. The donor label of this sample is uncertain. Each CDR3 is given without its conserved first and last residue. Each record gives: V gene, CDR3 protein.

V gene: TRBV6-6; CDR3 protein: ASSSRGGRGNYGYT
V gene: TRBV19; CDR3 protein: ASSEGTSNSPLH
V gene: TRBV30; CDR3 protein: AWKGYLHNSPLH
V gene: TRBV30; CDR3 protein: AWSVGQSYNEQF
V gene: TRBV3-1/TRBV3-2; CDR3 protein: ASSLSTSAPGGEAF
V gene: TRBV5-1; CDR3 protein: ASSLLAGLNTGELF
V gene: TRBV6-5; CDR3 protein: ASSLGSGAGANVLT
V gene: TRBV2; CDR3 protein: VSSGQRIGEQY
V gene: TRBV29-1; CDR3 protein: SVEGGDRLNEKLF
V gene: TRBV6-5; CDR3 protein: ASSYGEGGFGYT
V gene: TRBV9; CDR3 protein: ASRSQAGNTIY
V gene: TRBV6-1; CDR3 protein: ASSERTTSGGLVTQY
V gene: TRBV14; CDR3 protein: ASSPPGTGVFYGYT
V gene: TRBV24-1; CDR3 protein: ATSDLYYGYT
V gene: TRBV5-6; CDR3 protein: ASSSPGATGGYT
V gene: TRBV20-1; CDR3 protein: SASPSAGSGRGYT
V gene: TRBV5-8; CDR3 protein: ASSLTGSYNEQF
V gene: TRBV4-1; CDR3 protein: ASSQRQGANEAF
V gene: TRBV27; CDR3 protein: ASSSAGTGRENSPLH
V gene: TRBV4-2; CDR3 protein: ASSQDQQGAGGYT